This T cell receptor (beta chain) was sequenced for a study of shared clonotypes between healthy human individuals. Study outcomes and limitations: The genetic and exposure-history diversity represented was limited by few donors. Only blood samples were collected, and tissue repertoires likely differ.

Points on this clone: Its antigen is unidentified.

Over several immunoSEQ plates, each subset's genomic DNA was distributed in even portions. Profiled with immunoSEQ multiplex PCR; TCRdb holds only in-frame clones, not every one. The sample has around 2.5 million clones, approximately 93% seen once. The CDR3 is 15 residues long. Trimming removed 5 bases from V and 6 bases from J; junction bases left unmatched: 7. Germline CDR1 is MNHEY and CDR2 is SVGAGI. Sequencing used naive CD4+ T cells from PBMCs. As for subset: CD45RA+ positively selected. The rearrangement links TRBV6-5 to TRBJ2-1, with 10 bases that match TRBD2. The source of this sequence is a young man in good health. Some clones in this sample may be carry-over from other donors' samples. The CDR3, as DNA: TGTGCCAGCAGTCAAAGGACTAGCGGCCTCAATGAGCAGTTCTTC. Translation gives CASSQRTSGLNEQFF.